A single sample is the source of the 23 T cell receptor beta chains below, sequenced in a study of control samples from healthy donors and cancer patients. The data were produced by immunoSEQ multiplex PCR, yet TCRdb's version contains in-frame clones alone and is incomplete. Among over 150,000 clones, approximately 92% were seen once, and the ten largest hold around 1.6%. Sequenced material: blood. These receptors originate from a man aged 18 to 29 in good health.

The chain carries TRBV5-1 and TRBJ1-2, with 8 bases matching TRBD1. The V and J ends lost 4 bases and 4 bases, in that order; junction bases with no gene match: 6. The length of the CDR3 is 14 residues. CDR1 is SGHRS, CDR2 YFSETQ, per germline. DNA of the CDR3: TGCGCCAGCAGCAACGGACAGGGAGGCTATGGCTACACCTTC. Residues: CASSNGQGGYGYTF.

V is TRBV19 and J is TRBJ2-1; 8 bases line up with TRBD1. V lost 11 bases to trimming and J lost 5 bases; unmatched junction nucleotides: 5. There are 12 residues in the CDR3. CDR1 and CDR2 from the germline V gene are LNHDA and SQIVND (reference sequence). The CDR3 protein is CALAGGHNEQFF. The CDR3 nucleotides are TGTGCCCTAGCAGGGGGCCACAATGAGCAGTTCTTC.

This sequence joins TRBV2 and TRBJ2-1, with TRBD2 matching over 13 bases. Germline assignment: CDR1 SNHLY and CDR2 FYNNEI. The CDR3 runs to 15 residues. J gave up 15 bases and V 10 bases, and 18 bases lay outside the gene matches. The CDR3 loop reads CATLRGVLAGGTSFF. In DNA form, the CDR3 reads TGTGCCACCCTCCGAGGTGTACTAGCGGGGGGGACGTCGTTCTTC.

The rearrangement links TRBV24-1 to TRBJ1-2; the match to TRBD1 covers 11 bases. Germline assignment: CDR1 KGHDR and CDR2 SFDVKD. V lost 9 bases to trimming and J lost 8 bases; unmatched junction nucleotides: 4. CDR3 length: 12 amino acids. The CDR3: CATAGTGGGYTF. In DNA, the CDR3 is TGTGCCACCGCCGGGACAGGGGGGGGCTACACCTTC.

The chain has TRBV3-1 (or the pseudogene TRBV3-2) and TRBJ1-2; tentatively, D is TRBD1 (6 bases). V gave up 4 bases and J gave up 8 bases, with 11 bases separating them. Germline CDR1 reads LGHDT; CDR2 reads YNNKEL (reference sequence). The CDR3 contains 12 residues. The CDR3 spells CASSRDIGGYTF. DNA for the CDR3: TGTGCCAGCAGCCGGGACATTGGGGGCTACACCTTC.

This chain joins TRBV5-1 and TRBJ1-3; no firm D call. V was pared by 0 bases and J by 2 bases, with 6 bases between. CDR1 and CDR2 (germline): SGHRS, YFSETQ. The CDR3 runs to 14 residues. DNA of the CDR3: TGCGCCAGCAGCTTGGGGCAAACTGGAAACACCATATATTTT. Translated, it gives CASSLGQTGNTIYF.

The chain carries TRBV3-1 (or the pseudogene TRBV3-2) and TRBJ2-7; 10 bases are shared with TRBD1. CDR1 LGHDT and CDR2 YNNKEL come from the germline V gene (reference sequence). The junction had 4 bases not matched to a gene; V was cut back by 2 bases and J by 3 bases. The CDR3 has 15 residues. CDR3 protein: CASSQWTGGSYEQYF. DNA for the CDR3: TGTGCCAGCAGCCAATGGACAGGGGGAAGCTACGAGCAGTACTTC.

The rearrangement uses TRBV28 and TRBJ2-7; no clear D. This CDR3 has 14 residues. In germline, CDR1 is MDHEN, CDR2 SYDVKM. V was pared by 2 bases and J by 2 bases, with 10 bases between. CDR3 coding DNA: TGTGCCAGCAGTTTAGCGCAGGAAACCTACGAGCAGTACTTC. Translating gives CASSLAQETYEQYF.

The chain carries TRBV6-6 and TRBJ1-1, with unresolved D. Between the trimmed V and J ends, which lost 7 bases and 6 bases, there was a span of 18 bases. In germline, CDR1 is MNHNY, CDR2 SVGAGI (reference sequence). The CDR3 is 14 residues long. CDR3 DNA sequence: TGTGCCAGCACCCTAGCGGTTCGGGCGGCTGAAGCTTTCTTT. This gives the protein CASTLAVRAAEAFF.

V and J are TRBV30 and TRBJ1-1; D uncertain. This CDR3 spans 11 amino acids. Germline V lookup: CDR1 GTSNPN, CDR2 SVGIG (reference sequence). Trimming stripped 0 bases from V and 10 bases from J, with 9 bases between. DNA for the CDR3: TGTGCCTGGAGTGTAAAGGGTGCAGCTTTCTTT. Protein product: CAWSVKGAAFF. Full variable domain (remainder filled in from reference TRBV30 and TRBJ1-1): SQTIHQWPATLVQPVGSPLSLECTVEGTSNPNLYWYRQAAGRGLQLLFYSVGIGQISSEVPQNLSASRPQDRQFILSSKKLLLSDSGFYLCAWSVKGAAFFGQGTRLTVV.

In its sample, this clone was seen once. This sample includes further DNA sequences coding for the same CDR3. V usage is TRBV6-1 and J usage is TRBJ1-6, with TRBD1 as a possible D gene (5 bases). Germline V gene data show CDR1 as MNHNS and CDR2 as SASEGT. Trimming shortened V by 1 base and J by 10 bases, and 8 bases separated the two germline ends. There are 13 residues in the CDR3. The CDR3 loop reads CASSEGWGSPLHF. CDR3 DNA sequence: TGTGCCAGCAGTGAAGGGTGGGGCTCACCCCTCCACTTT.

V is TRBV4-1 and J is TRBJ1-1, with D hard to call. CDR1 MGHRA and CDR2 YSYEKL come from the germline V gene. The CDR3 sequence is 15 residues long. The V gene lost 1 base and the J gene lost 1 base, with 10 bases spanning the gap. Here the CDR3 reads CASSQGRWENTEAFF. CDR3 in DNA: TGCGCCAGCAGCCAAGGTCGGTGGGAGAACACTGAAGCTTTCTTT.

This chain connects TRBV19 to TRBJ1-2; 10 bases agree with TRBD1. Germline loops: CDR1 LNHDA, CDR2 SQIVND (reference sequence). This CDR3 has 15 amino acids. Germline trimming cut 7 bases from V and 3 bases from J; bases unmatched to any gene: 8. DNA for the CDR3: TGTGCCAGTACCAACTCGGGACAGGGGCACTATGGCTACACCTTC. It codes for CASTNSGQGHYGYTF.

The chain has TRBV18 and TRBJ1-1, with 7 positions matching TRBD1. The CDR3 totals 13 residues. V lost 7 bases and J lost 0; bases outside the gene matches: 2. Germline CDR1 is KGHSH and CDR2 is LQKENI. CDR3 protein: CASLQGMNTEAFF. CDR3 coding DNA: TGTGCCAGCTTACAGGGGATGAACACTGAAGCTTTCTTT.

The chain uses TRBV7-9 and TRBJ1-1, with D possibly matching TRBD1 (5 bases). Looked up from germline, CDR1 is SEHNR and CDR2 is FQNEAQ (reference sequence). The V end lost 1 base, the J end lost 4 bases, and 10 bases lay between the germline ends. The CDR3 is made up of 14 amino acids. CDR3 coding DNA: TGTGCCAGCAGCTTAGGGGGCGAGGGCACTGAAGCTTTCTTT. Encoded protein: CASSLGGEGTEAFF.

The V gene is TRBV2, the J gene TRBJ1-2; the match to TRBD1 covers 9 bases. Per the germline V gene, CDR1 is SNHLY and CDR2 is FYNNEI. V was clipped by 8 bases and J by 4 bases; unmatched bases: 2. The CDR3 loop spans 12 amino acids. As DNA, the CDR3 is TGTGCCAGCCGGGACAGGGTCTATGGCTACACCTTC. This gives the protein CASRDRVYGYTF.

This clone was recorded once. This rearrangement joins TRBV5-5 to TRBJ2-5; 7 bases agree with TRBD1. The CDR3 runs 15 residues. The V gene end was trimmed by 4 bases and the J gene end by 2 bases; junction bases not matched to a gene: 8. From germline, CDR1 is SGHKS and CDR2 YYEKEE (reference sequence). The CDR3 sequence: CASSVQGWLQETQYF. DNA of the CDR3: TGTGCCAGCAGCGTACAGGGGTGGCTGCAAGAGACCCAGTACTTC. Full variable domain (outside the CDR3, taken from reference TRBV5-5 and TRBJ2-5): DAGVTQSPTHLIKTRGQQVTLRCSPISGHKSVSWYQQVLGQGPQFIFQYYEKEERGRGNFPDRFSARQFPNYSSELNVNALLLGDSALYLCASSVQGWLQETQYFGPGTRLLVL.

The chain carries TRBV19 and TRBJ1-4, with 8 bases that match TRBD1. This CDR3 spans 15 amino acids. The V gene's germline CDR1 is LNHDA and CDR2 SQIVND (reference sequence). V was clipped by 5 bases and J by 8 bases; unmatched bases: 10. CDR3 loop: CASSGSGQVNEKLFF. Here the CDR3 DNA reads TGTGCCAGTAGTGGGTCGGGACAGGTTAACGAAAAACTGTTTTTT.

The V and J genes are TRBV5-8 and TRBJ1-5; 9 nucleotides align to TRBD1. The J segment lost 2 bases and the V segment lost 6 bases, leaving 6 bases of the junction unmatched. Germline V CDR1 and CDR2: SGHTS, YDEGEE. The CDR3 length is 15 residues. CDR3 amino acids: CASNPQGAGNQPQHF. As DNA, the CDR3 is TGTGCCAGCAACCCACAGGGGGCAGGCAATCAGCCCCAGCATTTT.

The chain recombines TRBV30 with TRBJ1-4, with 7 bases identical to TRBD1. The CDR3 covers 15 residues. Germline CDR1 reads GTSNPN; CDR2 reads SVGIG (reference sequence). The trim removed 0 bases at V and 6 bases at J, leaving 7 bases unmatched. CDR3 bases: TGTGCCTGGAGTGTAGGGGGCAGCGGGGATGAAAAACTGTTTTTT. Amino acid sequence: CAWSVGGSGDEKLFF.

V and J are TRBV2 and TRBJ1-2; possibly TRBD1 for D (5 bases). V was pared by 8 bases and J by 4 bases, with 20 bases between. This CDR3 has 15 residues. Germline V gene data show CDR1 as SNHLY and CDR2 as FYNNEI. CDR3 amino acids: CASGAGAISSYGYTF. Here the CDR3 DNA reads TGTGCCAGCGGGGCCGGGGCCATCTCGAGCTATGGCTACACCTTC.

This sequence joins TRBV11-3 and TRBJ1-1; the match to TRBD1 covers 9 bases. The CDR3 totals 15 residues. The germline V gene encodes CDR1 SGHNT and CDR2 YENEEA. J lost 4 bases, V lost 5 bases, and 8 bases had no gene match. CDR3 nucleotide sequence: TGTGCCAGCAGCCAATCGGGACAGGGAGGCACTGAAGCTTTCTTT. Protein sequence: CASSQSGQGGTEAFF. Filled out from reference TRBV11-3 and TRBJ1-1, the complete variable domain reads EAGVVQSPRYKIIEKKQPVAFWCNPISGHNTLYWYLQNLGQGPELLIRYENEEAVDDSQLPKDRFSAERLKGVDSTLKIQPAELGDSAVYLCASSQSGQGGTEAFFGQGTRLTVV.

This clone has only one observation. CDR3 coding DNA: TGTGCCAGCAGCTTAGACAATGAAAAACTGTTTTTT. This sequence encodes CASSLDNEKLFF. V gene TRBV11-2 combines with J gene TRBJ1-4; no reliable D call. Trimming cost V 0 bases and J 5 bases, with 1 base left between them. This CDR3 comprises 12 residues. Per germline, CDR1 SGHAT and CDR2 FQNNGV.